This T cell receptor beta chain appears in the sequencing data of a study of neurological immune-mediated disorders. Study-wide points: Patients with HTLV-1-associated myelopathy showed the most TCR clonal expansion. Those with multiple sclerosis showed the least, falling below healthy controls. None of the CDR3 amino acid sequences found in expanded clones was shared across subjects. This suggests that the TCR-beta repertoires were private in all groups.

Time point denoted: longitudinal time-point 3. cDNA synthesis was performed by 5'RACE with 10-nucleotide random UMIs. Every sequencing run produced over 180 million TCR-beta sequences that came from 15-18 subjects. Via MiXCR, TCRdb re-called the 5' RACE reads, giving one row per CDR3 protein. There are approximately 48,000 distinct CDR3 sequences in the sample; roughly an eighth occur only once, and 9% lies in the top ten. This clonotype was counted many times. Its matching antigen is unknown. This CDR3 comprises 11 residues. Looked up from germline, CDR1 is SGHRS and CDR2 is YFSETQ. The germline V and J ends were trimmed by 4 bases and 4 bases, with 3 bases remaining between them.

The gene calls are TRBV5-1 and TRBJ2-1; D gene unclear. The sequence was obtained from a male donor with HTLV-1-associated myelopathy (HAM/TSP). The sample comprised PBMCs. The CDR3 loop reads CASSEYNEQFF. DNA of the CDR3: TGCGCCAGCAGCGAATACAATGAGCAGTTCTTC.